The 17 T cell receptor beta chains reported below all come from one sample, sequenced in a study of neurological immune-mediated disorders. TCRdb ran MiXCR on the 5' RACE reads and lists one entry per CDR3 protein. The profile shows roughly 32,000 distinct CDR3 sequences, less than 6% of them singletons. Sequencing was performed on CD4+ T cells from blood. These receptors were collected from a woman aged 45 to 65 in good health.

In its sample, this clonotype was seen many times. J is TRBJ2-2 and V is TRBV14; TRBD1 agrees at 8 bases. The length of the CDR3 is 14 residues. Germline CDR1 SGHDN, CDR2 FVKESK. Trimming removed 5 bases from V and 6 bases from J; junction bases left unmatched: 5. CDR3 amino acids: CASSIDRGPGELFF. DNA for the CDR3: TGTGCCAGCAGCATAGACAGGGGTCCCGGGGAGCTGTTTTTT.

This clonotype was detected many times. This rearrangement joins TRBV20-1 to TRBJ2-1, with D possibly TRBD1 on 6 matching bases. Trimming took 6 bases from V and 12 from J, leaving 21 bases between them. CDR3 size: 13 residues. Germline V lookup: CDR1 DFQATT, CDR2 SNEGSKA (reference sequence). The CDR3 here is CSAIHGGGLGQFF. The CDR3 DNA follows: TGCAGTGCGATACACGGTGGGGGCCTGGGGCAGTTCTTC.

The sample holds many counts of this clonotype. The chain uses TRBV7-9 and TRBJ2-5; 7 bases agree with TRBD2. CDR3 length: 15 amino acids. V was pared by 5 bases and J by 9 bases, with 15 bases of the junction left unmatched. Germline V CDR1 and CDR2: SEHNR, FQNEAQ (reference sequence). The CDR3 spells CASSPLGAGQRAQYF. CDR3 bases: TGTGCCAGCAGCCCCTTAGGAGCGGGGCAACGGGCCCAGTACTTC.

The sample holds many counts of this clonotype. V usage is TRBV3-1 and J usage is TRBJ1-3; no definite D call. Trimming pared 4 bases from V and 3 bases from J, leaving 7 bases between. The germline CDR1 and CDR2 sequences are LGHDT and YNNKEL (reference sequence). The CDR3 contains 13 residues. The CDR3 spells CASSPARGNTIYF. DNA of the CDR3: TGTGCCAGCAGCCCGGCTCGTGGAAACACCATATATTTT.

This clonotype was seen ten or more times. J is TRBJ2-7 and V is TRBV19, with D tentatively TRBD1 (6 bases). V was trimmed by 6 bases and J by 6 bases, leaving 18 bases between them. This CDR3 has 14 residues. Per the germline V gene, CDR1 is LNHDA and CDR2 is SQIVND (reference sequence). Here the CDR3 DNA reads TGTGCCAGTAGCCCAGGGCAGGGGATGGGCGAGCAGTACTTC. This codes for CASSPGQGMGEQYF.

The V gene is TRBV6-5, the J gene TRBJ1-4, with TRBD1 matching over 8 bases. The CDR3 covers 13 residues. CDR1 is MNHEY and CDR2 is SVGAGI in the germline V gene. J was trimmed by 8 bases and V by 5 bases; bases with no gene match: 4. Written as DNA, the CDR3 is TGTGCCAGCAGTACAGGGACAGGAGAAAAACTGTTTTTT. This translates into CASSTGTGEKLFF.

This clonotype has at least ten counts. V usage is TRBV5-1 and J usage is TRBJ2-7, with 9 bases fitting TRBD2. Germline V gene lookup returns CDR1 SGHRS and CDR2 YFSETQ. V lost 3 bases to trimming and J lost 2 bases; unmatched junction nucleotides: 9. There are 16 residues in the CDR3. CDR3 DNA sequence: TGCGCCAGCAGCTCATCGAAAGCGGGAGGTACCTACGAGCAGTACTTC. Encoded protein: CASSSSKAGGTYEQYF.

At least ten counts were recorded for this clonotype. This chain uses TRBV28 with TRBJ2-5, with 8 bases that match TRBD1. The CDR3 runs to 13 residues. Unmatched junction bases numbered 4, after V lost 5 bases and J lost 5 bases. The germline V gene has CDR1 MDHEN and CDR2 SYDVKM. The CDR3 coding sequence is TGTGCCAGCAGTCAGGGGGCAAGGGAGACCCAGTACTTC. Translating it yields CASSQGARETQYF. The variable domain in full, completed from reference TRBV28 and TRBJ2-5, reads DVKVTQSSRYLVKRTGEKVFLECVQDMDHENMFWYRQDPGLGLRLIYFSYDVKMKEKGDIPEGYSVSREKKERFSLILESASTNQTSMYLCASSQGARETQYFGPGTRLLVL.

This clonotype was picked up many times. The J gene is TRBJ1-4, the V gene TRBV29-1, with D possibly TRBD1 on 5 matching bases. The V gene's germline CDR1 is SQVTM and CDR2 ANQGSEA. This CDR3 is built from 11 residues. The CDR3 DNA is TGCGCGACCAGGGAGTACGAAAAACTGTTTTTT. Translated, it gives CATREYEKLFF. The complete variable domain, with remaining parts taken from reference TRBV29-1 and TRBJ1-4, reads SAVISQKPSRDICQRGTSLTIQCQVDSQVTMMFWYRQQPGQSLTLIATANQGSEATYESGFVIDKFPISRPNLTFSTLTVSNMSPEDSSIYLCATREYEKLFFGSGTQLSVL.

This clonotype occurred many times. The V gene is TRBV11-2, the J gene TRBJ1-1; possible D gene TRBD1, 5 bases. Germline loops: CDR1 SGHAT, CDR2 FQNNGV. This CDR3 is built from 14 residues. Trimming took 5 bases from V and 4 from J, leaving 14 bases between them. CDR3 coding DNA: TGTGCCAGCAGCGGGGCCATCGGGGTCACTGAAGCTTTCTTT. Translating gives CASSGAIGVTEAFF.

In this sample, this clonotype turned up many times. The rearrangement joins TRBV7-2 to TRBJ2-1; D unresolved. The CDR3 runs to 15 residues. The germline CDR1 and CDR2 sequences are SGHTA and FQGNSA. The V gene lost 3 bases and the J gene lost 6 bases, with 15 bases spanning the gap. CDR3 in amino acids: CASSFRTRGGNEQFF. For the CDR3, the DNA is TGTGCCAGCAGCTTCCGGACCCGCGGCGGCAATGAGCAGTTCTTC.

This clonotype occurred many times. The gene calls are TRBV20-1 and TRBJ1-6; TRBD1 agrees at 7 bases. The CDR3 totals 15 residues. Per germline, CDR1 DFQATT and CDR2 SNEGSKA (reference sequence). V shed 2 bases, J shed 4 bases, and the junction held 5 bases outside the gene matches. In DNA form, the CDR3 reads TGCAGTGCTAGATTAGGGGGCGCTTATAATTCACCCCTCCACTTT. Translation gives CSARLGGAYNSPLHF.

The sample holds many counts of this clonotype. This chain connects TRBV6-2 or TRBV6-3 to TRBJ1-5, with 7 bases lining up with TRBD1. Unmatched junction bases numbered 3, after V lost 6 bases and J lost 1 base. Per germline, CDR1 MNHEY and CDR2 SVGEGT. The CDR3 contains 14 residues. CDR3 protein: CASRTGLSNQPQHF. The CDR3 DNA reads as TGTGCCAGCAGGACAGGGTTAAGCAATCAGCCCCAGCATTTT.

This clonotype was seen at least ten times. This chain links TRBV24-1 with TRBJ2-3; D is ambiguous. This CDR3 is built from 16 residues. The germline CDR1 and CDR2 sequences are KGHDR and SFDVKD. With 3 bases removed from V and 0 bases from J, the gap between germline ends came to 12 bases. DNA for the CDR3: TGTGCCACCAGTGATCGACAACTAATTAGCACAGATACGCAGTATTTT. This sequence encodes CATSDRQLISTDTQYF.

This clonotype was found many times. The chain recombines TRBV4-1 with TRBJ1-2; maybe TRBD1 (5 bases). The CDR3 spans 14 residues. Germline lookup yields CDR1 MGHRA and CDR2 YSYEKL. Trimming shortened V by 5 bases and J by 8 bases, and 18 bases separated the two germline ends. The CDR3 nucleotides read TGCGCCAGCAGCTCGCCTGGGAGGGGTCGAGGCTACACCTTC. Residues: CASSSPGRGRGYTF.

By sample share, this clonotype is medium-sized. The chain combines TRBV7-2 with TRBJ2-7; D remains ambiguous. Germline-derived CDR1 and CDR2 are SGHTA and FQGNSA. The V end was cut by 4 bases, the J end by 8 bases, with 9 bases between. This CDR3 has 11 residues. The CDR3 DNA is TGTGCCAGCAGCTCCCCCCCCCAGCAGTACTTC. It is translated as CASSSPPQQYF. The variable domain in full, with the rest retrieved from reference TRBV7-2 and TRBJ2-7, is GAGVSQSPSNKVTEKGKDVELRCDPISGHTALYWYRQSLGQGLEFLIYFQGNSAPDKSGLPSDRFSAERTGGSVSTLTIQRTQQEDSAVYLCASSSPPQQYFGPGTRLTVT.

This clonotype has at least ten counts. The V gene is TRBV5-1, the J gene TRBJ2-1; D is undetermined. In germline, CDR1 is SGHRS, CDR2 YFSETQ. Trimming took 4 bases from V and 5 from J, leaving 10 bases between them. This CDR3 spans 13 amino acids. CDR3 loop: CASSATPNNEQFF. CDR3 DNA: TGCGCCAGCAGCGCCACACCAAACAATGAGCAGTTCTTC.